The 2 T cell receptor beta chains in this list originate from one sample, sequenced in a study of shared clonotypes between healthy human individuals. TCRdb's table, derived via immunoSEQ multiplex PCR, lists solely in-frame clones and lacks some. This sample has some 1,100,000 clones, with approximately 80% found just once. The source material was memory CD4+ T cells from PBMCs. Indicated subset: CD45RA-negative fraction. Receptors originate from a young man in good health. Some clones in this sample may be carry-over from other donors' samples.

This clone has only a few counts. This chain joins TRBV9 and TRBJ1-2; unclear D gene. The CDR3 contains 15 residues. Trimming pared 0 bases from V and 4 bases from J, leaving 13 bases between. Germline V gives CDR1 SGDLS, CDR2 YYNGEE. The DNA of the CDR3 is TGTGCCAGCAGCGTAGACCCGACTACTCTCTATGGCTACACCTTC. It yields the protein CASSVDPTTLYGYTF.

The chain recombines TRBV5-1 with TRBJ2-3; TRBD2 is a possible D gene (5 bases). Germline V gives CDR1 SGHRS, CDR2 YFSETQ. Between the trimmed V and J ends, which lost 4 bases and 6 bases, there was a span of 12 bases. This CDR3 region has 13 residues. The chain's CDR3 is CASSLAPLDTQYF. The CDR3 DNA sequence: TGCGCCAGCAGCCTAGCTCCCCTCGATACGCAGTATTTT.